This TCR beta chain was sequenced in a study of technical replicates of blood from a few donors. Here immunoSEQ multiplex PCR was the method, and the copy in TCRdb shows in-frame clones only, minus some. The table shows about 69,000 clones, with 88% occurring only once. The germline V gene encodes CDR1 SNHLY and CDR2 FYNNEI. Trimming cost V 0 bases and J 3 bases; bases outside gene matches: 11. The CDR3 is 18 residues long. The rearrangement joins TRBV2 to TRBJ2-7; 10 nucleotides match TRBD2. The TCR was taken from a human donor in good health. Some clones in this sample may be carry-over from other donors' samples. What was sequenced was PBMCs. CDR3: CASSEAEASGSMVYEQYF. CDR3 in DNA: TGTGCCAGCAGTGAAGCGGAGGCTAGCGGGAGTATGGTCTACGAGCAGTACTTC.